This is a list of T cell receptor beta chains from one sample in a study of shared clonotypes between healthy human individuals. Sequencing was performed with immunoSEQ multiplex PCR; in TCRdb, only in-frame clones are kept and a portion is missing. This sample carries about 2.3 million clones, approximately 93% of them seen once, and the ten largest clones take 0.39%. Material: naive CD4+ T cells from PBMCs. All receptors come from a man aged 18 to 35 in good health. Some clones in this sample may be carry-over from other donors' samples. Both conserved end residues are part of each CDR3. The order of the fields is V gene, D gene, clone size, J gene, CDR3 protein, CDR3 DNA. A D gene is named only where the DNA matches it firmly. Some rows have no size entry. The others give once, few or many, or a class for an expanded clone.

TRBV28	NA	NA	TRBJ2-7	CASTRMREQYF	TGTGCCAGCACCCGGATGCGAGAGCAGTACTTC
TRBV5-1	TRBD2	NA	TRBJ2-7	CASSTGTSGAYEQYF	TGCGCCAGCAGCACGGGGACTAGCGGGGCCTACGAGCAGTACTTC
TRBV2	NA	NA	TRBJ1-6	CASSDGLNSPLHF	TGTGCCAGCAGTGACGGTCTTAATTCACCCCTCCACTTT
TRBV2	NA	NA	TRBJ1-3	CASRMSGNTIYF	TGTGCCAGCAGGATGTCTGGAAACACCATATATTTT
TRBV4-2	TRBD2	NA	TRBJ2-7	CASSQPSGATNYEQYF	TGTGCCAGCAGCCAACCTAGCGGGGCCACTAACTACGAGCAGTACTTC
TRBV11-2	NA	NA	TRBJ1-1	CASSLGRTRNWALEAFF	TGTGCCAGCAGCTTAGGGAGGACCCGAAATTGGGCTCTGGAAGCTTTCTTT
TRBV5-1	NA	NA	TRBJ2-1	CASSLDLLGVGNEQFF	TGCGCCAGCAGCTTGGATCTTTTGGGAGTTGGCAATGAGCAGTTCTTC
TRBV6-1	NA	NA	TRBJ1-5	CASSEVRNQPQHF	TGTGCCAGCAGTGAAGTTCGCAATCAGCCCCAGCATTTT
TRBV7-9	TRBD2	NA	TRBJ2-1	CASSPPPGTSGRVRNEQFF	TGTGCCAGCAGCCCCCCCCCAGGGACTAGCGGGAGGGTACGCAATGAGCAGTTCTTC
TRBV6-1	TRBD1	NA	TRBJ1-6	CASEGQGNSPLHF	TGTGCCAGCGAAGGACAGGGGAATTCACCCCTCCACTTT
TRBV19	TRBD1	NA	TRBJ1-1	CASTRDRVDTEAFF	TGTGCCAGTACCCGGGACAGGGTTGACACTGAAGCTTTCTTT
TRBV4-1	TRBD1	NA	TRBJ1-1	CASSQRTGATREAFF	TGCGCCAGCAGCCAGAGGACAGGGGCGACCAGAGAAGCTTTCTTT
TRBV28	TRBD1	NA	TRBJ2-5	CASSQGQRQETQYF	TGTGCCAGCAGTCAGGGACAGAGACAAGAGACCCAGTACTTC
TRBV28	NA	NA	TRBJ2-1	CASSSTSVALDLYNEQFF	TGTGCCAGCAGTTCCACCAGTGTGGCACTAGACCTTTACAATGAGCAGTTCTTC
TRBV11-3	NA	NA	TRBJ2-2	CASSSYRGGPTGELFF	TGTGCCAGCAGCTCATACAGGGGGGGACCCACCGGGGAGCTGTTTTTT
TRBV2	NA	NA	TRBJ2-1	CAAGRSYNEQFF	TGTGCAGCTGGGCGCTCGTACAATGAGCAGTTCTTC
TRBV6-1	TRBD1	NA	TRBJ1-4	CASRAPGGNEKLFF	TGTGCCAGCAGGGCCCCAGGGGGTAATGAAAAACTGTTTTTT
TRBV30	NA	NA	TRBJ1-1	CAWRRGGGTEAFF	TGTGCCTGGAGGAGGGGAGGGGGCACTGAAGCTTTCTTT
TRBV28	NA	NA	TRBJ2-3	CASSSFAAGPSQYF	TGTGCCAGCAGTTCGTTTGCAGCAGGACCCTCGCAGTATTTT
TRBV6-5	TRBD1	NA	TRBJ2-5	CASSYSTGTGATQYF	TGTGCCAGCAGTTACTCGACCGGGACAGGGGCGACCCAGTACTTC
TRBV7-2	NA	NA	TRBJ2-4	CASSSRLGSIQYF	TGTGCCAGCAGCTCCCGCCTAGGTAGCATTCAGTACTTC
TRBV19	NA	once	TRBJ2-7	CASGLYEQYF	TGTGCCAGTGGTCTCTACGAGCAGTACTTC
TRBV19	TRBD1	NA	TRBJ2-7	CASSIAGGTGEAYEQYF	TGTGCCAGTAGTATAGCCGGTGGGACAGGGGAAGCCTACGAGCAGTACTTC
TRBV29-1	NA	NA	TRBJ1-2	CSVYPANSNYGYTF	TGCAGCGTTTATCCAGCCAATTCTAACTATGGCTACACCTTC
TRBV19	TRBD1	NA	TRBJ1-2	CASSRFQTQGEYGYTF	TGTGCCAGTAGTAGATTCCAAACCCAGGGGGAGTATGGCTACACCTTC
TRBV5-1	NA	NA	TRBJ2-7	CASSGKGSGEQYF	TGCGCCAGCAGCGGGAAAGGATCTGGCGAGCAGTACTTC
TRBV7-2	NA	NA	TRBJ1-1	CASSPLLGDTEAFF	TGTGCCAGCAGCCCCCTCCTGGGGGACACTGAAGCTTTCTTT
TRBV6-6	TRBD2	NA	TRBJ2-3	CASSYSQRGLVDTQYF	TGTGCCAGCAGTTACTCCCAGCGGGGCTTGGTGGATACGCAGTATTTT
TRBV5-6	NA	NA	TRBJ1-1	CASSLEQRVNTEAFF	TGTGCCAGCAGCTTGGAGCAGCGAGTGAACACTGAAGCTTTCTTT